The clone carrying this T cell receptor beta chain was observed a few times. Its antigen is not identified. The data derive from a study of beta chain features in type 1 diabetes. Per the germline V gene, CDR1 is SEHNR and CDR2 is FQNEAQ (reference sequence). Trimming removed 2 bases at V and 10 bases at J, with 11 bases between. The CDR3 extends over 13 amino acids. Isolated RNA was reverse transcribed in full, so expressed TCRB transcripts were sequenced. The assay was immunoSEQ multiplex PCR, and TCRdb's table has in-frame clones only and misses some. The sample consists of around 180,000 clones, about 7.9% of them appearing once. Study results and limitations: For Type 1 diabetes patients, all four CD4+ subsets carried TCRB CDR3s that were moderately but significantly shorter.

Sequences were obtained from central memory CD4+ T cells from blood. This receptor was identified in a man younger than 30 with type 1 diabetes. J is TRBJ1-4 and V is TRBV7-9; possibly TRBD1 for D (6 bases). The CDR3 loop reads CASSLYIQGKLFF. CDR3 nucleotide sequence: TGTGCCAGCAGCTTATATATACAGGGAAAACTGTTTTTT.